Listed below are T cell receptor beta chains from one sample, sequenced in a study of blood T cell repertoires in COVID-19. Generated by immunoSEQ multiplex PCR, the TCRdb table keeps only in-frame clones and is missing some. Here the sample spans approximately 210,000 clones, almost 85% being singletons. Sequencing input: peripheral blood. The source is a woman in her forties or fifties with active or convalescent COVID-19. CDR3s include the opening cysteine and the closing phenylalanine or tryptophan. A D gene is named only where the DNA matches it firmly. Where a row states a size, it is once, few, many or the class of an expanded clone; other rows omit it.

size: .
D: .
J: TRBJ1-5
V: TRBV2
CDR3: CASSIVGGQPQHF
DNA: TGTGCCAGCAGTATTGTAGGAGGCCAGCCCCAGCATTTT

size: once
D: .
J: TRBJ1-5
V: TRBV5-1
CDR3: CASSLAGNQPQHF
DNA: TGCGCCAGCAGCTTGGCAGGGAATCAGCCCCAGCATTTT

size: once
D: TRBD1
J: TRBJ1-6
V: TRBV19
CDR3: CASSIGTGTGNSPLHF
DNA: TGTGCCAGTAGTATAGGTACCGGGACAGGGAATTCACCCCTCCACTTT

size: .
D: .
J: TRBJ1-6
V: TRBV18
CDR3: CASSPSSGGPNSPLHF
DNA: TGTGCCAGCTCACCAAGTTCAGGCGGGCCCAATTCACCCCTCCACTTT

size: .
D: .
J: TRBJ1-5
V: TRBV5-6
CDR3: CASSFGFYNQPQHF
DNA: TGTGCCAGCAGCTTCGGGTTCTACAATCAGCCCCAGCATTTT

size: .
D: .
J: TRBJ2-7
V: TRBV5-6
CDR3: CASSPRPGTRREQYF
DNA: TGTGCCAGCAGCCCAAGGCCGGGGACTCGGCGCGAGCAGTACTTC

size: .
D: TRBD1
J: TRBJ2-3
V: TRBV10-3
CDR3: CAISEQGAGDTQYF
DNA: TGTGCCATCAGTGAGCAGGGGGCTGGAGATACGCAGTATTTT

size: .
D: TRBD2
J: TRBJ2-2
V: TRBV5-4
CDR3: CASSRGLAGGSGGELFF
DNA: TGTGCCAGCAGTCGTGGACTAGCGGGGGGGTCAGGCGGGGAGCTGTTTTTT

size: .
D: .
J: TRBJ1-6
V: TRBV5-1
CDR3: CASSWGLNSPLHF
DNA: TGCGCCAGCAGCTGGGGACTGAATTCACCCCTCCACTTT

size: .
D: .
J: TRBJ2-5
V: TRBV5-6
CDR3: CASSTRETQYF
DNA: TGTGCCAGCAGCACCAGGGAGACCCAGTACTTC

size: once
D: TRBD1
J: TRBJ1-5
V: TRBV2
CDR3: CASGTATYQPQHF
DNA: TGTGCCAGCGGGACAGCTACGTATCAGCCCCAGCATTTT

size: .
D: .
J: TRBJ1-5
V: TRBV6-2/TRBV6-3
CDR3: CASSYSLSREVNQPQHF
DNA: TGTGCCAGCAGTTACTCATTAAGCAGGGAAGTAAATCAGCCCCAGCATTTT

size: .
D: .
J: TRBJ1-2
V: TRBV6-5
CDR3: CASSYSRGSYGYTF
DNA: TGTGCCAGCAGTTACTCGAGGGGGTCTTATGGCTACACCTTC

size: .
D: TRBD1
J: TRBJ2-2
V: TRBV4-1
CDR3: CASRLTGGDTGELFF
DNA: TGCGCCAGCAGACTGACAGGGGGCGACACCGGGGAGCTGTTTTTT

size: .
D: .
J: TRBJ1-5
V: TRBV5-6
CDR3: CASSLGRGRGQPQHF
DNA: TGTGCCAGCAGCTTGGGGCGTGGTAGGGGTCAGCCCCAGCATTTT

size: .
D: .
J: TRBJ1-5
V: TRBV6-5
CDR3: CASRSDISQPQHF
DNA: TGTGCCAGCAGGTCGGACATCTCTCAGCCCCAGCATTTT

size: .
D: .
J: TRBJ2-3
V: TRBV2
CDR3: CASKGEFTDTQYF
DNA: TGTGCCAGCAAGGGGGAATTCACAGATACGCAGTATTTT

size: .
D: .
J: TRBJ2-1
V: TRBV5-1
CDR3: CASSSRGSSSSYNEQFF
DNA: TGCGCCAGCAGCTCGCGGGGTTCGTCGAGCTCCTACAATGAGCAGTTCTTC

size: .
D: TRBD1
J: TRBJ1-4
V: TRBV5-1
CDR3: CASSLQGAGEKLFF
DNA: TGCGCCAGCAGCTTGCAGGGGGCGGGGGAAAAACTGTTTTTT

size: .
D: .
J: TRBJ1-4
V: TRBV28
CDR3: CASSLYTPPTNEKLFF
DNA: TGTGCCAGCAGTTTATACACCCCTCCAACGAATGAAAAACTGTTTTTT

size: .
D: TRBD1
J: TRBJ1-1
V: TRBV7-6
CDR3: CASSSQTGGKTEAFF
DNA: TGTGCCAGCAGCTCCCAGACAGGGGGTAAGACTGAAGCTTTCTTT

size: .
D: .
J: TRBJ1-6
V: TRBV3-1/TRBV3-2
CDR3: CASTGTNNSPLHF
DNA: TGTGCCAGCACCGGGACAAATAATTCACCCCTCCACTTT

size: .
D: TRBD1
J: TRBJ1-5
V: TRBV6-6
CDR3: CASSSRTGGDNQPQHF
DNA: TGTGCCAGCAGCTCCCGGACAGGAGGTGACAATCAGCCCCAGCATTTT

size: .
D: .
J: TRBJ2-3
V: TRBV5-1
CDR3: CASSPPGKADTQYF
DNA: TGCGCCAGCAGCCCGCCGGGGAAAGCAGATACGCAGTATTTT

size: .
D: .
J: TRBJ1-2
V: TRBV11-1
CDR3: CASSAGSTNYGYTF
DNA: TGTGCCAGCAGCGCGGGGAGTACTAACTATGGCTACACCTTC

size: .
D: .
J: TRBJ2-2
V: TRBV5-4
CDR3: CASSLDRPNTGELFF
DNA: TGTGCCAGCAGCTTGGACAGGCCGAACACCGGGGAGCTGTTTTTT

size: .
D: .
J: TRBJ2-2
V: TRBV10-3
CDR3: CAISEGQGPNTGELFF
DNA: TGTGCCATCAGTGAAGGCCAGGGGCCCAACACCGGGGAGCTGTTTTTT

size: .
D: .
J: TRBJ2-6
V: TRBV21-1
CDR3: CASSKVKPSGPGANVLTF
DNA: TGTGCCAGCAGCAAAGTGAAGCCCTCAGGGCCCGGGGCCAACGTCCTGACTTTC

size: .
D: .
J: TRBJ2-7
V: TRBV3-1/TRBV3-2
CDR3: CASSQLLEGPYEQYF
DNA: TGTGCCAGCAGCCAACTACTAGAAGGTCCCTACGAGCAGTACTTC

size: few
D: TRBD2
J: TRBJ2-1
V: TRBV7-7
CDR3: CASSLSLSGGAAEQFF
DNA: TGTGCCAGCAGCTTATCCCTGAGCGGGGGGGCGGCCGAGCAGTTCTTC

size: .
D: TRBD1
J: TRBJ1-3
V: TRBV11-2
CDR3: CASSLVGGTATDLNTIYF
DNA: TGTGCCAGCAGCTTAGTAGGGGGGACAGCAACCGATTTGAACACCATATATTTT

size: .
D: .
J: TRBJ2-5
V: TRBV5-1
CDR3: CASSTETGHGETQYF
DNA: TGCGCCAGCAGCACAGAGACGGGACACGGGGAGACCCAGTACTTC

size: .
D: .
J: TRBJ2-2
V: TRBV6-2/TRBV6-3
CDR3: CASSYDESGELFF
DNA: TGTGCCAGCAGTTATGATGAGTCCGGGGAGCTGTTTTTT

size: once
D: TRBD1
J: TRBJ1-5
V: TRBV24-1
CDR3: CATSGDRAEQPQHF
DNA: TGTGCCACCAGTGGAGACAGGGCGGAGCAGCCCCAGCATTTT

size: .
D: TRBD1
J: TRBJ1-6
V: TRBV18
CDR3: CASSEQPGQVNSPLHF
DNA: TGTGCCAGCTCCGAACAGCCGGGACAGGTTAATTCACCCCTCCACTTT

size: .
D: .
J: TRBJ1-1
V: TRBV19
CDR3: CASSHNPGTRNTEAFF
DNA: TGTGCCAGTAGTCACAACCCCGGGACAAGGAACACTGAAGCTTTCTTT

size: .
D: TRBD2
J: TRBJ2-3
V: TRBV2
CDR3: CASSKGLAGSTDTQYF
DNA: TGTGCCAGCAGTAAAGGGCTAGCGGGGAGCACAGATACGCAGTATTTT

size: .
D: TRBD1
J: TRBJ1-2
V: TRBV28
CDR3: CASSDRGVSFRDYTF
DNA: TGTGCCAGCAGTGACAGGGGGGTATCATTCCGCGACTACACCTTC

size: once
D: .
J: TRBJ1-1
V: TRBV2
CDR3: CASRGRTANTEAFF
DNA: TGTGCCAGCAGGGGGAGGACGGCCAACACTGAAGCTTTCTTT

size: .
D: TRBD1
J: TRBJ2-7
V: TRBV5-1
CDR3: CASSPSPGTVPYEQYF
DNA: TGCGCCAGCAGCCCAAGTCCCGGGACAGTACCCTACGAGCAGTACTTC

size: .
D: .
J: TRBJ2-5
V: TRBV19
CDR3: CASIGRTSETQYF
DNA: TGTGCCAGTATTGGGAGAACGTCGGAGACCCAGTACTTC

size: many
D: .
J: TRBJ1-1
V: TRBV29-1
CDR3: CSVDNPTTENTEAFF
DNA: TGCAGCGTTGATAACCCCACGACAGAAAACACTGAAGCTTTCTTT

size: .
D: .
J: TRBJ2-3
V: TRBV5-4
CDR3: CASSRGRTDTQYF
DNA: TGTGCCAGCAGCAGGGGTCGCACAGATACGCAGTATTTT

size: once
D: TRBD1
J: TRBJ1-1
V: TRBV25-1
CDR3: CASIENRGSWTEAFF
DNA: TGTGCCAGCATCGAAAACAGGGGGTCGTGGACTGAAGCTTTCTTT

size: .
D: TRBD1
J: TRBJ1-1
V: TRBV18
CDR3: CASSPSQGANTEAFF
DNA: TGTGCCAGCTCACCTTCACAGGGGGCTAACACTGAAGCTTTCTTT

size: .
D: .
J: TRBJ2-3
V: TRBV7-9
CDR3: CASSLAGAQPQYF
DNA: TGTGCCAGCAGCTTAGCAGGGGCCCAGCCGCAGTATTTT

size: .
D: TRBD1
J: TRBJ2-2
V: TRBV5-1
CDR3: CASSAVTGGAGELFF
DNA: TGCGCCAGCAGCGCAGTGACAGGGGGGGCCGGGGAGCTGTTTTTT

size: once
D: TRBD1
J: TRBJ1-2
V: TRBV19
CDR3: CASRRTGESYGYTF
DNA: TGTGCCAGTAGGAGGACAGGGGAATCCTATGGCTACACCTTC

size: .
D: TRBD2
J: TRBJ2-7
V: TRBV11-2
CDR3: CASRGLADLYEQYF
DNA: TGTGCCAGCAGAGGACTAGCGGACCTCTACGAGCAGTACTTC

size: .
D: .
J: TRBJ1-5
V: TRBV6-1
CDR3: CASSDDRYQPQHF
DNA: TGTGCCAGCAGTGACGACAGATATCAGCCCCAGCATTTT

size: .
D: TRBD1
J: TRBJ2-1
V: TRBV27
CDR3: CASSFSLQGASFEQFF
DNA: TGTGCCAGCAGTTTTTCCCTCCAGGGGGCGTCTTTTGAGCAGTTCTTC